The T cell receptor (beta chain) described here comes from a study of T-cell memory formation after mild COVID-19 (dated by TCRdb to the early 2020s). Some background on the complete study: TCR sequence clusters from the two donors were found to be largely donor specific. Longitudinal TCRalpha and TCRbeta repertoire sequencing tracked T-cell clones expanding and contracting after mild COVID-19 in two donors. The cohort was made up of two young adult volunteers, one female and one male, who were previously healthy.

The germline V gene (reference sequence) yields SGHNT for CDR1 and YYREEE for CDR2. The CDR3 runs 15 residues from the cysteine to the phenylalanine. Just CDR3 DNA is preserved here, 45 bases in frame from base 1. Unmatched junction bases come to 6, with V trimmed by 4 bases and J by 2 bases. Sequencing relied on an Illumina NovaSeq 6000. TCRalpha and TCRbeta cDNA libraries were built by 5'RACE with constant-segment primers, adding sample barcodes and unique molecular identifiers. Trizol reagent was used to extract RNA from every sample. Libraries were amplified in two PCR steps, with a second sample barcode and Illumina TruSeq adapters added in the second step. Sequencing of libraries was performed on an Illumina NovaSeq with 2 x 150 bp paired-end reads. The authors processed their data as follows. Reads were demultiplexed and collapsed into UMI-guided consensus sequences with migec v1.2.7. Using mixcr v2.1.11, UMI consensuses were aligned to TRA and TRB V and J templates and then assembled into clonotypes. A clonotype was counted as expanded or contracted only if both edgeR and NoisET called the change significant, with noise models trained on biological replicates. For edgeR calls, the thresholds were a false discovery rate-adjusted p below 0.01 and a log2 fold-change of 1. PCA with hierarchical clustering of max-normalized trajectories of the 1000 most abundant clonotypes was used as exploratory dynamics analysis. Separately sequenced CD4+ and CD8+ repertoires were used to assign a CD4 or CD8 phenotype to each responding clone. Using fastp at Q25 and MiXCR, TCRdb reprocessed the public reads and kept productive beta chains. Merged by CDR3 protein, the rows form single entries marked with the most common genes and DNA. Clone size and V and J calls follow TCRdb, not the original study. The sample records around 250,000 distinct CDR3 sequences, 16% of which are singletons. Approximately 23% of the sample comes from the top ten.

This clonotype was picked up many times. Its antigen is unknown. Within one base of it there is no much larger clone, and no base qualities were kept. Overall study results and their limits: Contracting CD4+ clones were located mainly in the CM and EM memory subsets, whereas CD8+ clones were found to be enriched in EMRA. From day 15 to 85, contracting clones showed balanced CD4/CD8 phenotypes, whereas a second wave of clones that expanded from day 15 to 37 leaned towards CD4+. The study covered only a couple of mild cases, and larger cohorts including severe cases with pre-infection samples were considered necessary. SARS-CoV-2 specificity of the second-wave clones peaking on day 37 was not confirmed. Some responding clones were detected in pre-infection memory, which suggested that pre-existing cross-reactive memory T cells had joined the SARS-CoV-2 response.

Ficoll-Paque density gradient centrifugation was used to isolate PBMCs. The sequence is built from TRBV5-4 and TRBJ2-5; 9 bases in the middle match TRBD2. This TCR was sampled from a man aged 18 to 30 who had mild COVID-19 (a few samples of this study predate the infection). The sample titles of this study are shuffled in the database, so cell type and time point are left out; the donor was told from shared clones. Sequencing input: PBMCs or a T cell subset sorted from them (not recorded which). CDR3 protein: CASSVVLAGQETQYF. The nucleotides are TGTGCCAGCAGCGTTGTCCTAGCGGGACAAGAGACCCAGTACTTC.